A selection of T cell receptor beta chains follows, all from one sample in a study of shared clonotypes between healthy human individuals. The repertoire was sequenced with immunoSEQ multiplex PCR; TCRdb's copy has only in-frame clones and lacks some. This table has more than 1,200,000 clones, around 98.5% appearing once. Sequenced input: naive CD4+ T cells sorted from blood. The receptors were gathered from a man younger than 40 in good health. Both conserved end residues are part of each CDR3. The order of the fields is D gene, V gene, J gene, clone size, CDR3 DNA, CDR3 protein. A D gene is named only where the DNA matches it firmly. Clone size is not always given. Where it is, it says once, few, many or a class for expanded clones.

TRBD1	TRBV6-4	TRBJ2-7	-	TGTGCCAGCAGCCGGCCGGGCAAGTGCGCAGGGGGCCTCTACGAGCAGTACTTC	CASSRPGKCAGGLYEQYF
-	TRBV7-8	TRBJ1-2	-	TGTGCCAGCAGCTTAGGGACAGCTAACTATGGCTACACCTTC	CASSLGTANYGYTF
-	TRBV14	TRBJ1-2	once	TGTGCCAGCAGCCGGGTGGGGGCACCAAACTATGGCTACACCTTC	CASSRVGAPNYGYTF
TRBD1	TRBV15	TRBJ2-5	once	TGTGCCACCAGCAGACAGGGGGCGCGGGAGACCCAGTACTTC	CATSRQGARETQYF
-	TRBV5-8	TRBJ2-2	-	TGTGCCAGCAGCTTGGGTGCAGGCCATACCGGGGAGCTGTTTTTT	CASSLGAGHTGELFF
-	TRBV27	TRBJ2-3	-	TGTGCCAGCAGTCTCTGGGACTCGGACACAGATACGCAGTATTTT	CASSLWDSDTDTQYF
-	TRBV6-5	TRBJ2-7	-	TGTGCCAGCAGTGTTCCGGGACTTTCGGTCGAGCAGTACTTC	CASSVPGLSVEQYF
-	TRBV29-1	TRBJ2-2	-	TGCAGCGTTGTGACAGTGCTAGGGGGGACCGGGGAGCTGTTTTTT	CSVVTVLGGTGELFF
TRBD2	TRBV7-2	TRBJ2-7	-	TGTGCCAGCAGCTTCGTCGGGACTACCTACGAGCAGTACTTC	CASSFVGTTYEQYF
-	TRBV29-1	TRBJ2-7	-	TGCAGCGTTGCCGAGGGTACCTACGAGCAGTACTTC	CSVAEGTYEQYF
TRBD1	TRBV19	TRBJ1-4	-	TGTGCCAGTAGTATAGGTCGGACAGGAAATGAAAAACTGTTTTTT	CASSIGRTGNEKLFF
-	TRBV5-4	TRBJ1-1	-	TGTGCCAGCAGCTTGGTAAGGGGGACGTACGGTGAAGCTTTCTTT	CASSLVRGTYGEAFF
TRBD2	TRBV29-1	TRBJ2-1	-	TGCAGCGTCCTTAGCGGGAGGGGCTCCTACAATGAGCAGTTCTTC	CSVLSGRGSYNEQFF
-	TRBV5-4	TRBJ2-3	-	TGTGCCAGCAGCACGAAGGGTGGGGATACGCAGTATTTT	CASSTKGGDTQYF
TRBD2	TRBV27	TRBJ2-7	once	TGTGCCAGCAGCCGTGCCGGGACTAGTCACGAGCAGTACTTC	CASSRAGTSHEQYF
-	TRBV6-9	TRBJ1-5	-	TGTGCCAGCACCCTAGGTGGGGGCGGTGACCCCCGGGATAGCAATCAGCCCCAGCATTTT	CASTLGGGGDPRDSNQPQHF
-	TRBV4-3	TRBJ2-7	-	TGCGCCAGCAGCCTTGCCAGGGCCTACGAGCAGTACTTC	CASSLARAYEQYF
-	TRBV7-9	TRBJ1-5	-	TGTGCCAGCAGCTTAGCTCGAGGGATTGACAATCAGCCCCAGCATTTT	CASSLARGIDNQPQHF
TRBD2	TRBV29-1	TRBJ2-2	-	TGCAGCGTTCCGGGACTAGCGAGCACCGGGGAGCTGTTTTTT	CSVPGLASTGELFF
-	TRBV29-1	TRBJ2-7	-	TGCAGCGTCCCGGGACCGAGCTCCTACGAGCAGTACTTC	CSVPGPSSYEQYF
-	TRBV29-1	TRBJ2-2	-	TGCAGCGTTGATCAGGGGAAGAAGACCGGGGAGCTGTTTTTT	CSVDQGKKTGELFF
TRBD1	TRBV19	TRBJ1-2	-	TGTGCCAGTAGTTATGGGCGGACAGGGGGAACTGGCTACACCTTC	CASSYGRTGGTGYTF
TRBD1	TRBV9	TRBJ2-3	-	TGTGCCAGCAGCGTACATCCCGGCGATCAGGGGGCTAGGACCACAGATACGCAGTATTTT	CASSVHPGDQGARTTDTQYF
-	TRBV18	TRBJ2-1	-	TGTGCCAGCTCAAGCGGACGGAACAATGAGCAGTTCTTC	CASSSGRNNEQFF
-	TRBV27	TRBJ2-7	-	TGTGCCAGCAGTTTAAACGGCGGTCTAGCCTACGAGCAGTACTTC	CASSLNGGLAYEQYF
TRBD1	TRBV27	TRBJ2-5	once	TGTGCCAGCAGTCCAAGGGACAGGCGACAAGAGACCCAGTACTTC	CASSPRDRRQETQYF
TRBD2	TRBV5-1	TRBJ2-1	-	TGCGCCAGCAGTCTCGGGACTAGCGTCGACTATGAGCAGTTCTTC	CASSLGTSVDYEQFF
-	TRBV25-1	TRBJ2-1	-	TGTGCCAGCAGATCCGTACCCAATGAGCAGTTCTTC	CASRSVPNEQFF
TRBD1	TRBV9	TRBJ2-7	-	TGTGCCAGCAGCGTAGGGGACAGGTCCTACGAGCAGTACTTC	CASSVGDRSYEQYF
-	TRBV28	TRBJ2-7	-	TGTGCCAGCAGTTTCCCTGGACTGCTGTCGATTCAGAACGAGCAGTACTTC	CASSFPGLLSIQNEQYF
-	TRBV2	TRBJ2-1	-	TGTGCCAGCAGTGAAGAGCTAGCAGGGCTTGATGAGCAGTTCTTC	CASSEELAGLDEQFF
-	TRBV5-5	TRBJ1-4	-	TGTGCCAGCAGCTTGCGCAGGGCTAATGAAAAACTGTTTTTT	CASSLRRANEKLFF
-	TRBV5-1	TRBJ2-2	-	TGCGCCAGCAGCTTGGCCGGGACCGGCACCGGGGAGCTGTTTTTT	CASSLAGTGTGELFF
TRBD2	TRBV28	TRBJ2-1	-	TGTGCCAGTAGCGGGATTAATGAGCAGTTCTTC	CASSGINEQFF
-	TRBV7-9	TRBJ2-7	-	TGTGCCAGCAGCTGGGGTAGCACTCTCTCCTACGAGCAGTACTTC	CASSWGSTLSYEQYF
TRBD1	TRBV4-1	TRBJ1-2	-	TGCGCCAGCAGCCAGGGGACAGGCGAAGGCTACACCTTC	CASSQGTGEGYTF
-	TRBV28	TRBJ1-2	-	TGTGCCACCGAAACGGCAGGGGCCTCGTTCTATGGCTACACCTTC	CATETAGASFYGYTF
TRBD2	TRBV2	TRBJ2-7	-	TGTGCCAGCAGACCAGGACTAGCGGGATACGAGCAGTACTTC	CASRPGLAGYEQYF
TRBD1	TRBV9	TRBJ1-3	once	TGTGCCAGCAGCGTAGAGTTACCCCCCCCGCCGGGACAGGGGCTTTTTGGAAACACCATATATTTT	CASSVELPPPPGQGLFGNTIYF
-	TRBV27	TRBJ2-2	-	TGTGCCAGCAGTTTATCGGTTCAGGGGCTTACCGGGGAGCTGTTTTTT	CASSLSVQGLTGELFF
-	TRBV2	TRBJ2-7	once	TGTGCCAGCAACCAGGGCTCCTACGAGCAGTACTTC	CASNQGSYEQYF
-	TRBV7-2	TRBJ2-5	-	TGTGCCAGCAGCCAAACGGGACTTGGGGAGACCCAGTACTTC	CASSQTGLGETQYF
-	TRBV5-8	TRBJ1-2	-	TGTGCCAGCAGCGAGCCCCGAGACAGCCTCTTTTCTCTCTATGGCTACACCTTC	CASSEPRDSLFSLYGYTF
-	TRBV15	TRBJ2-2	-	TGTGCCACCAGCAGAGATTACGGGGCCGCGAACACCGGGGAGCTGTTTTTT	CATSRDYGAANTGELFF
-	TRBV6-5	TRBJ2-3	-	TGTGCCAGCAGTTACTCGACGAAGGCGTCAACGCAGTATTTT	CASSYSTKASTQYF
TRBD1	TRBV5-4	TRBJ2-7	-	TGTGCCAGCAGCCGACAGGGCACCTTATACGAGCAGTACTTC	CASSRQGTLYEQYF
-	TRBV10-1	TRBJ1-1	-	TGCGCCAGCAGTGAGTCAGGGATGGCCACTGAAGCTTTCTTT	CASSESGMATEAFF
-	TRBV2	TRBJ2-1	-	TGTGCCAGCAGCCGGGACCGGGGGTCCTACAATGAGCAGTTCTTC	CASSRDRGSYNEQFF
TRBD1	TRBV5-1	TRBJ1-5	-	TGCGCCAGCAGCTCGTGGACAGGGGTTCAGCCCCAGCATTTT	CASSSWTGVQPQHF
-	TRBV29-1	TRBJ2-2	-	TGCAGCGTCCGAGGGGACCGTAGGGTCGGGGAGCTGTTTTTT	CSVRGDRRVGELFF
TRBD1	TRBV15	TRBJ2-7	-	TGTGCCACCAGCACCGGGACAGAGTACGAGCAGTACTTC	CATSTGTEYEQYF
-	TRBV15	TRBJ2-7	-	TGTGCCACCAGCAGGGCCGGGTCGGCCCCCTACGAGCAGTACTTC	CATSRAGSAPYEQYF
TRBD2	TRBV10-3	TRBJ2-1	-	TGTGCCATCAGTAGGTCCGACACTAGCGGTTTGAGCTCCTACAATGAGCAGTTCTTC	CAISRSDTSGLSSYNEQFF